The clone carrying this TCR beta chain was detected once. The CDR3 length is 14 residues. CDR1 SGHTA and CDR2 FQGNSA come from the germline V gene. Trimming cost V 5 bases and J 7 bases; bases outside gene matches: 11. The data are from a study of T cell changes during pregnancy in multiple sclerosis. Sequencing was performed with immunoSEQ multiplex PCR; in TCRdb, only in-frame clones are kept and a portion is missing. This sample yields about 58,000 clones, of which 91% are seen a single time; about 0.49% belongs to the top ten. This sequence joins TRBV7-2 and TRBJ2-7, with 7 bases matching TRBD1. The sample consisted of CD4+ T cells from peripheral blood mononuclear cells, taken after pregnancy. The source is a female donor in good health, enrolled as a control in a pregnancy study. This CDR3 reads CASSATDRAGEQYF. The CDR3 DNA reads as TGTGCCAGCAGCGCTACTGACAGGGCGGGTGAGCAGTACTTC.